A single sample is the source of the 32 T cell receptor beta chains below, sequenced in a study of response to subunit inactivated influenza vaccine. TCRdb analysed the RT-PCR reads with MiXCR anew, one entry per CDR3 protein. Of about 540,000 distinct CDR3 sequences in the sample, approximately 20% were seen once. These sequences were also reported in another study, on T cells expressing NK-cell markers. That paper adds: 5'RACE template switching with UMIs produced the TCR beta cDNA.

The sequenced sample was CD4+ T cells sorted from PBMCs, obtained less than 13 days after vaccination. These receptors were taken from a man in his fifties who received an inactivated influenza vaccine.

This rearrangement joins TRBV10-3 to TRBJ1-2; 7 bases match TRBD1. V shed 10 bases, J shed 4 bases, and the junction held 9 bases outside the gene matches. The CDR3 sequence is 13 residues long. Germline CDR1 and CDR2: ENHRY and SYGVKD. CDR3 sequence (DNA): TGTGCCACGGGGACAGCCCTACCCTATGGCTACACCTTC. This codes for CATGTALPYGYTF.

The chain joins TRBV12-3 or TRBV12-4 to TRBJ1-4; 7 bases agree with TRBD1. The junction had 7 bases not matched to a gene; V was cut back by 6 bases and J by 3 bases. The CDR3 is 15 amino acids. The CDR3 nucleotides are TGTGCCAGCAGGACGATGGGGACAGCTAATGAAAAACTGTTTTTT. It codes for CASRTMGTANEKLFF.

This chain links TRBV6-5 with TRBJ2-7; 7 nucleotides match TRBD1. Per the germline V gene, CDR1 is MNHEY and CDR2 is SVGAGI. The trim removed 0 bases at V and 2 bases at J, leaving 10 bases unmatched. The CDR3 has 17 residues. The CDR3 bases are TGTGCCAGCAGTTACTCTATTGGACAGGCAATAACCTACGAGCAGTACTTC. Its translation is CASSYSIGQAITYEQYF.

This clonotype has just a few counts. The chain recombines TRBV4-2 with TRBJ2-3; TRBD1 or TRBD2 may be the D gene (6 bases each). CDR3 length: 13 residues. V gave up 3 bases and J gave up 6 bases, with 10 bases separating them. Germline V gene data show CDR1 as LGHNA and CDR2 as YNFKEQ. CDR3 residues: CASSQTRGDTQYF. The DNA for the CDR3 is TGTGCCAGCAGCCAGACTAGGGGGGATACGCAGTATTTT.

V usage is TRBV4-2 and J usage is TRBJ2-7; D not certain. The germline V gene encodes CDR1 LGHNA and CDR2 YNFKEQ. This CDR3 is 13 amino acids long. Trimming removed 1 base from V and 3 bases from J, with 7 bases in between. As DNA, the CDR3 is TGTGCCAGCAGCCAAGGCGGTTACTACGAGCAGTACTTC. This gives the protein CASSQGGYYEQYF.

This clonotype was detected a few times. A read error is possible here, since a much larger clone lies one base away. V is TRBV3-1 and J is TRBJ1-1; 7 nucleotides match TRBD1. CDR1 and CDR2 (germline): LGHDT, YNNKEL (reference sequence). The CDR3 extends over 14 amino acids. V shed 5 bases and J 1 base; nucleotides not matched to a gene: 4. Here the CDR3 DNA reads TGTGCCAGCAGCACGACAGGGACGAACACTGAAGCTTTCTTT. Translated: CASSTTGTNTEAFF.

The chain recombines TRBV28 with TRBJ2-5; TRBD1 matches 8 bases. Germline values: CDR1 MDHEN, CDR2 SYDVKM. J lost 2 bases, V lost 1 base, and 6 bases had no gene match. The CDR3 consists of 16 residues. The CDR3 loop is CASSLLPGQGQETQYF. The DNA for the CDR3 is TGTGCCAGCAGTTTATTGCCCGGACAGGGACAAGAGACCCAGTACTTC.

This sequence joins TRBV27 and TRBJ1-6; 10 nucleotides match TRBD1. The CDR3 consists of 15 residues. Trimming removed 5 bases from V and 6 bases from J; junction bases left unmatched: 4. Germline V lookup: CDR1 MNHEY, CDR2 SMNVEV (reference sequence). The CDR3 DNA follows: TGTGCCAGCAGTCCAGGACAGGGGGGTAATTCACCCCTCCACTTT. Encoded protein: CASSPGQGGNSPLHF.

As to this clonotype: Without the conserved terminal phenylalanine or tryptophan, this CDR3 likely stems from a read error. The DNA is left out, because the CDR3 cannot be placed on it with certainty; the CDR3 is given as TCRdb lists it. This rearrangement joins TRBV5-4 to TRBJ2-7; the table gives TRBD1 as D, unverified against the DNA. Germline-derived CDR1 and CDR2 are SGHNT and YYREEE (reference sequence). The CDR3 numbers 12 amino acids, ends counted. The CDR3 region is CASSFSRDRTSS.

V gene TRBV3-1 combines with J gene TRBJ1-1; TRBD1 is a possible D gene (6 bases). Trimming pared 4 bases from V and 4 bases from J, leaving 16 bases between. The length of the CDR3 is 15 residues. Germline V gene sequence: CDR1 LGHDT, CDR2 YNNKEL (reference sequence). CDR3 loop: CASSPRLTGLTEAFF. The CDR3, as DNA: TGTGCCAGCAGCCCCCGTTTAACAGGGCTCACTGAAGCTTTCTTT. The complete variable domain, with remaining parts taken from reference TRBV3-1 and TRBJ1-1, reads DTAVSQTPKYLVTQMGNDKSIKCEQNLGHDTMYWYKQDSKKFLKIMFSYNNKELIINETVPNRFSPKSPDKAHLNLHINSLELGDSAVYFCASSPRLTGLTEAFFGQGTRLTVV.

Only a few counts were recorded for this clonotype. The CDR3 sequence: CASSHSGQASYEQYF. In DNA, the CDR3 is TGTGCCAGCAGTCATTCGGGACAGGCGAGCTACGAGCAGTACTTC. The chain joins TRBV12-3 or TRBV12-4 to TRBJ2-7, with 8 bases identical to TRBD1. After removal of 5 bases from V and 3 bases from J, the junction contained 9 bases not matched to a gene. The CDR3 runs to 15 residues.

This clonotype was seen a few times. For the CDR3, the DNA is TGTGCCAGCAGCAGGGGGGACAGGGGGCGAGGGACCCAGTACTTC. Its protein product is CASSRGDRGRGTQYF. J is TRBJ2-5 and V is TRBV5-5, with TRBD1 matching over 12 bases. V was pared by 4 bases and J by 7 bases, with 8 bases of the junction left unmatched. This CDR3 region has 15 residues. Germline V gene sequence: CDR1 SGHKS, CDR2 YYEKEE (reference sequence).

V gene TRBV6-2 or TRBV6-3 combines with J gene TRBJ1-2, with D perhaps TRBD1 (5 bases). Trimming took 5 bases from V and 2 from J, leaving 15 bases between them. The CDR3 totals 15 residues. Germline lookup yields CDR1 MNHEY and CDR2 SVGEGT. The CDR3 nucleotides are TGTGCCAGCAGTGATCAGGGAGGAGGCAACTATGGCTACACCTTC. It encodes CASSDQGGGNYGYTF.

This clonotype was counted a single time. V usage is TRBV3-1 and J usage is TRBJ1-1, with 8 bases matching TRBD1. Germline loops: CDR1 LGHDT, CDR2 YNNKEL (reference sequence). CDR3 size: 15 residues. Trimming removed 7 bases from V and 0 bases from J; junction bases left unmatched: 7. The CDR3 coding sequence is TGTGCCAGCACTGGACAGGGCTCTATGAACACTGAAGCTTTCTTT. This codes for CASTGQGSMNTEAFF.

This clonotype was recorded a few times. The V and J genes are TRBV7-7 and TRBJ2-3; D ambiguous. The CDR3 totals 15 residues. V was pared by 1 base and J by 1 base, with 9 bases between. Germline V gives CDR1 SSHAT, CDR2 FNYEAQ (reference sequence). In nucleotides, the CDR3 is TGTGCCAGCAGCTTAGGTTCCAGCCGCACAGATACGCAGTATTTT. Its translation is CASSLGSSRTDTQYF.

This chain joins TRBV7-6 and TRBJ2-7; D is possibly TRBD1 or TRBD2 (5 bases each). The CDR3 consists of 16 residues. V lost 0 bases and J 4 bases, leaving 16 bases between the germline ends. CDR1 is SGHVS and CDR2 is FNYEAQ in the germline V gene. The DNA of the CDR3 is TGTGCCAGCAGCTTAGCTTGGGGCAGGGACGAATACGAGCAGTACTTC. Translation gives CASSLAWGRDEYEQYF.

The chain links TRBV12-3 or TRBV12-4 to TRBJ1-1, with 7 bases lining up with TRBD1. The CDR3 runs to 13 residues. J gave up 0 bases and V 10 bases, and 5 bases lay outside the gene matches. CDR3 DNA: TGTGCCACCAACGGACAGGTGAACACTGAAGCTTTCTTT. Translation gives CATNGQVNTEAFF.

This clonotype was counted between two and nine times. The chain combines TRBV12-3 or TRBV12-4 with TRBJ2-3, with a weak D call TRBD2 (6 bases). This CDR3 comprises 15 residues. V was cut by 5 bases and J by 2 bases, with 14 bases left in between. CDR3 sequence (DNA): TGTGCCAGCAGTGCCCCGGGGGACCCCACAGATACGCAGTATTTT. The encoded protein is CASSAPGDPTDTQYF.

Only a few counts were recorded for this clonotype. The chain recombines TRBV7-2 with TRBJ2-3; 12 nucleotides line up with TRBD2. From germline, CDR1 is SGHTA and CDR2 FQGNSA. The CDR3 runs to 17 residues. After removal of 0 bases from V and 0 bases from J, the junction contained 1 base not matched to a gene. The CDR3 DNA is TGTGCCAGCAGCTTAGCGGGGACTAGCGGGAGCACAGATACGCAGTATTTT. It codes for CASSLAGTSGSTDTQYF.

The gene calls are TRBV6-1 and TRBJ1-3; D is uncertain. Germline-derived CDR1 and CDR2 are MNHNS and SASEGT. V was pared by 6 bases and J by 0 bases, with 12 bases between. The CDR3 runs 15 residues. Here the CDR3 DNA reads TGTGCCAGCAGGGAATTCGACAACTCTGGAAACACCATATATTTT. Its translation is CASREFDNSGNTIYF.

The J gene is TRBJ2-2, the V gene TRBV11-2, with 7 bases fitting TRBD1. V shed 1 base, J shed 0 bases, and the junction held 2 bases outside the gene matches. The CDR3 consists of 16 residues. The germline V gene encodes CDR1 SGHAT and CDR2 FQNNGV. CDR3 nucleotide sequence: TGTGCCAGCAGCTTAGCGGGACAGACGAACACCGGGGAGCTGTTTTTT. Its protein product is CASSLAGQTNTGELFF.

This clonotype was detected only a few times. At one boundary the junction diverges from the germline segment, which might be a read error. J is TRBJ2-5 and V is TRBV29-1; weak D call: TRBD1 (5 bases). CDR1 and CDR2 (germline): SQVTM, ANQGSEA. CDR3 size: 14 residues. The CDR3 DNA reads as TGCAGCGTTGAAACGACAGACCACCAAGGGACCCAGTACTTC. This translates into CSVETTDHQGTQYF.

This sequence joins TRBV6-2 or TRBV6-3 and TRBJ2-4; D remains ambiguous. V gave up 2 bases and J gave up 8 bases, with 7 bases separating them. The CDR3 is 12 residues long. In germline, CDR1 is MNHEY, CDR2 SVGEGT. Written as DNA, the CDR3 is TGTGCCAGCAGTTACGGGTCGGACATTCAGTACTTC. Amino acids: CASSYGSDIQYF.

Ten or more counts support this clonotype. The chain combines TRBV6-5 with TRBJ1-5; D call uncertain. The V gene lost 0 bases and the J gene lost 5 bases, with 14 bases spanning the gap. This CDR3 region has 16 residues. CDR1 and CDR2 (germline): MNHEY, SVGAGI. The CDR3 DNA reads as TGTGCCAGCAGTTACTCGTTCGGCAGGAATCATCAGCCCCAGCATTTT. Translating gives CASSYSFGRNHQPQHF.

The genes are TRBV5-1 and TRBJ1-2; TRBD1 aligns across 8 bases. With 2 bases clipped from V and 7 bases from J, the junction kept 13 bases outside the gene matches. Germline CDR1 is SGHRS and CDR2 is YFSETQ. The CDR3 covers 16 residues. The CDR3 nucleotides are TGCGCCAGCAGCTTCACGCAGGACAGGGACCGTTCTGGCTACACCTTC. Protein sequence: CASSFTQDRDRSGYTF.

V usage is TRBV12-3 or TRBV12-4 and J usage is TRBJ1-5; TRBD1 agrees at 10 bases. The ends lost 5 bases at V and 6 bases at J; junction bases unmatched: 7. The CDR3 has 15 residues. CDR3 nucleotides: TGTGCCAGCAGTAGCGACAGGGGGCCGGGTCAGCCCCAGCATTTT. Its protein is CASSSDRGPGQPQHF.

The table lists this clonotype with a few counts. This chain connects TRBV10-3 to TRBJ2-7; 8 nucleotides align to TRBD1. CDR1 is ENHRY, CDR2 SYGVKD, per germline. This CDR3 comprises 13 residues. With V trimmed by 7 bases and J by 7 bases, 9 bases remained unmatched. The CDR3 coding sequence is TGTGCCATCAATGGGGACAGGACGGGGGAGCAGTACTTC. Translated, it gives CAINGDRTGEQYF.

This clonotype was observed a few times. This CDR3 reads CSVETARSSGNTIYF. DNA for the CDR3: TGCAGCGTTGAAACAGCCCGGTCCTCTGGAAACACCATATATTTT. The chain joins TRBV29-1 to TRBJ1-3, with unresolved D. Trimming removed 2 bases at V and 0 bases at J, with 11 bases between. The CDR3 spans 15 residues. CDR1 is SQVTM and CDR2 is ANQGSEA in the germline V gene.

This clonotype was observed a few times. The V call is TRBV29-1, the J call TRBJ1-1; D is unclear. The length of the CDR3 is 13 residues. Trimming removed 5 bases at V and 5 bases at J, with 15 bases between. Germline assignment: CDR1 SQVTM and CDR2 ANQGSEA. The CDR3 DNA sequence: TGCAGCGTTCAATCGCTATGGAGGACTGAAGCTTTCTTT. It translates to CSVQSLWRTEAFF.

This clonotype occurred a few times. CDR3 sequence reads: CASSLVRTGDTEAFF. The CDR3 DNA reads TGTGCCAGCAGCTTAGTTCGCACGGGGGACACTGAAGCTTTCTTT. The gene calls are TRBV7-9 and TRBJ1-1; the D gene is possibly TRBD1 (5 bases). The CDR3 extends over 15 amino acids. The germline CDR1 and CDR2 sequences are SEHNR and FQNEAQ (reference sequence). V was cut by 1 base and J by 3 bases, with 12 bases left in between.

This clonotype was seen a few times. This chain uses TRBV20-1 with TRBJ2-4; D remains ambiguous. V lost 3 bases and J 0 bases, leaving 9 bases between the germline ends. CDR3 length: 14 amino acids. Germline values: CDR1 DFQATT, CDR2 SNEGSKA (reference sequence). Here the CDR3 DNA reads TGCAGTGCTAGCCCCGGGCTAGCCAAAAACATTCAGTACTTC. This translates into CSASPGLAKNIQYF.

The chain is built from TRBV4-2 and TRBJ2-5; 12 bases agree with TRBD2. The germline CDR1 and CDR2 sequences are LGHNA and YNFKEQ. The CDR3 loop spans 16 amino acids. With 2 bases clipped from V and 1 base from J, the junction kept 2 bases outside the gene matches. CDR3 nucleotides: TGTGCCAGCAGCCAACGGACTAGCGGGACCCAAGAGACCCAGTACTTC. Its protein product is CASSQRTSGTQETQYF.